This T cell receptor (beta chain) was sequenced in a study of cytomegalovirus exposure and HLA in healthy donors. On the study more broadly: The roughly 100 million unique TCR beta sequences, from about 179 million T cells, were found by an earlier analysis. Whole-study findings and limits: Highly shared variants forming one cluster were likely a sequencing artifact.

Germline CDR1 reads SEHNR; CDR2 reads FQNEAQ (reference sequence). CDR3 length: 16 residues. V was trimmed by 5 bases and J by 9 bases, leaving 23 bases between them. This PCR relied on a set of 60 Vbeta primers and 13 Jbeta primers. Libraries were prepared by immunoSEQ multiplex PCR; TCRdb keeps only in-frame clonotypes and omits some of them. The data show fewer than 180,000 clones, with 55% to 70% seen just once and roughly 7% held by the top ten. Concerning this clone itself: Its antigen is as yet unknown.

The receptor comes from a woman aged 60-75 years in good health and CMV-seropositive. V gene TRBV7-9 combines with J gene TRBJ2-1, with a weak D call TRBD2 (5 bases). Sequenced sample: PBMCs. CDR3 DNA sequence: TGTGCCAGCAGCCCCGGGGTAGAGCCCTCCTATGGTGAGCAGTTCTTC. Translated: CASSPGVEPSYGEQFF.